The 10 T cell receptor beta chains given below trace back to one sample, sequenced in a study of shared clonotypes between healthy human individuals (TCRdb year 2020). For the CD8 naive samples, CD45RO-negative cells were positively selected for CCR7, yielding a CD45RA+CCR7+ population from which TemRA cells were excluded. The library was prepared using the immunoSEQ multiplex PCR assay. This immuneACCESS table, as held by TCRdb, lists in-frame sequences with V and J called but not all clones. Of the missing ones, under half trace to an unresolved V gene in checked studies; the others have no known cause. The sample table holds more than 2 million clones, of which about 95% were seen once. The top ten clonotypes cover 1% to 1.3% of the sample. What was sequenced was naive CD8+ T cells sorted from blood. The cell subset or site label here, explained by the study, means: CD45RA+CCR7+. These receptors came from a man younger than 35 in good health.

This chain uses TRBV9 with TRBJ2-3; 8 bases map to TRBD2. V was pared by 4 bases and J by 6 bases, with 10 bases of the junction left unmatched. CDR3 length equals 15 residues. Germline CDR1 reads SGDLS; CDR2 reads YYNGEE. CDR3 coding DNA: TGTGCCAGCAGCCCTAGCGGGCCGGTTTGGGATACGCAGTATTTT. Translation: CASSPSGPVWDTQYF.

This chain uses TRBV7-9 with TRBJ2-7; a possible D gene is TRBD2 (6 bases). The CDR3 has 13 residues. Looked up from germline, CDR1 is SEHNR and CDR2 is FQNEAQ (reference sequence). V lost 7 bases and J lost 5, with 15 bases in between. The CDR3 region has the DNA TGTGCCAGCACCTCGGGACTCCCCCACGAGCAGTACTTC. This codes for CASTSGLPHEQYF.

The CDR3 nucleotides are TGCGCCAGCAGCCAAGTGCGCGCCCAGGGGGAAAAACTGTTTTTT. This codes for CASSQVRAQGEKLFF. The V and J genes are TRBV4-3 and TRBJ1-4, with D perhaps TRBD1 (6 bases). The CDR3 is made up of 15 amino acids. V dropped 1 base and J dropped 8 bases, with 14 bases sitting between them. Looked up from germline, CDR1 is LGHNA and CDR2 is YSLEER.

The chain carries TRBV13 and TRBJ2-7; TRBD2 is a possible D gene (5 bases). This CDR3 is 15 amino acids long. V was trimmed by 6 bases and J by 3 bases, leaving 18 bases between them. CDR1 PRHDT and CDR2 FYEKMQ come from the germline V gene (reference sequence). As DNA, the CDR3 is TGTGCCAGCAGTCCCCGTGACCCGGGGATCTACGAGCAGTACTTC. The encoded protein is CASSPRDPGIYEQYF.

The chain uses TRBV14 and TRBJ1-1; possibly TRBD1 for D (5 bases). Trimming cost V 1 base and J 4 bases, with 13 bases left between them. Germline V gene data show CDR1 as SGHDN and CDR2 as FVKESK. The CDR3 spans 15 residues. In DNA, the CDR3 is TGTGCCAGCAGCCAAGTTCCGGGGGGAACCACTGAAGCTTTCTTT. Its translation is CASSQVPGGTTEAFF. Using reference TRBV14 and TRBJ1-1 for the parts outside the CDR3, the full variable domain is EAGVTQFPSHSVIEKGQTVTLRCDPISGHDNLYWYRRVMGKEIKFLLHFVKESKQDESGMPNNRFLAERTGGTYSTLKVQPAELEDSGVYFCASSQVPGGTTEAFFGQGTRLTVV.

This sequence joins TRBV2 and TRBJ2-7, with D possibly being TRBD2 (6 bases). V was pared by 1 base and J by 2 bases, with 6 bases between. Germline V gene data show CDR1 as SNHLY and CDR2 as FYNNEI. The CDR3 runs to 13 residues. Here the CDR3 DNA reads TGTGCCAGCAGTGAAGGGACTACCTACGAGCAGTACTTC. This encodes CASSEGTTYEQYF.

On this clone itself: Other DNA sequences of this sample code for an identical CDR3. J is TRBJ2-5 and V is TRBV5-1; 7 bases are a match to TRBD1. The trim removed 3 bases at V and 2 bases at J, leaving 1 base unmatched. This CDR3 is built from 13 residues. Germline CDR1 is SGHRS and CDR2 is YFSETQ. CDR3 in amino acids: CASSSGQQETQYF. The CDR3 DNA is TGCGCCAGCAGCTCGGGACAGCAAGAGACCCAGTACTTC.

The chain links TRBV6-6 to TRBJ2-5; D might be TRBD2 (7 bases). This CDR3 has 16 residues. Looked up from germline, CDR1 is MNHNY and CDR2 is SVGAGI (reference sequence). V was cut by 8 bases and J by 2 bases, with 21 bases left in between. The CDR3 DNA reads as TGTGCCAGCGGACCCGAGGGGGAGGGGTTGCAAGAGACCCAGTACTTC. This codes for CASGPEGEGLQETQYF.

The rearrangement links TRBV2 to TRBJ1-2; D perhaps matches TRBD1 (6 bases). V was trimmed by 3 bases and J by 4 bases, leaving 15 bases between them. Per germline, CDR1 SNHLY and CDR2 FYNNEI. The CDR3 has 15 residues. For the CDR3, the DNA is TGTGCCAGCAGTGACGAGTCTAGCAGGGGCTATGGCTACACCTTC. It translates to CASSDESSRGYGYTF. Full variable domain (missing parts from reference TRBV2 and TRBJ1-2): EPEVTQTPSHQVTQMGQEVILRCVPISNHLYFYWYRQILGQKVEFLVSFYNNEISEKSEIFDDQFSVERPDGSNFTLKIRSTKLEDSAMYFCASSDESSRGYGYTFGSGTRLTVV.

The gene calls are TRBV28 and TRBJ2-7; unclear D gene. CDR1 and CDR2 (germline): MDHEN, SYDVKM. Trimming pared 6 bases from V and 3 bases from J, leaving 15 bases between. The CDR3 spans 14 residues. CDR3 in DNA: TGTGCCAGCAGAACAGTCCCGGGTCACTACGAGCAGTACTTC. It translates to CASRTVPGHYEQYF.